This T cell receptor (beta chain) comes out of a study of cytomegalovirus exposure and HLA in healthy donors. Findings and caveats of the study: Reports indicate that TCR beta sequences accurately predicted the HLA-A and HLA-B alleles of most subjects. More than 15,000 TCR beta sequences were associated with HLA alleles at 0.05 false discovery rate in a later analysis.

Per germline, CDR1 SGHRS and CDR2 YFSETQ. The CDR3 is made up of 14 amino acids. Trimming left V 4 bases short and J 6 bases short, with 13 bases between. Comments on this clone: Its antigen is not identified.

The PCR used 60 Vbeta and 13 Jbeta primers. Using immunoSEQ multiplex PCR, the repertoire was profiled, and TCRdb retains in-frame clones only, with some absent. The sample shows 120,000 or so clones, 70% to 85% of them seen only once. The chain links TRBV5-1 to TRBJ2-2; D is unclear. This clonotype was sampled from a middle-aged man in good health and CMV-seropositive. Sequenced material: PBMCs. CDR3 bases: TGCGCCAGCAGCCCTCTTGGGCAAGCCGGGGAGCTGTTTTTT. Translated: CASSPLGQAGELFF.